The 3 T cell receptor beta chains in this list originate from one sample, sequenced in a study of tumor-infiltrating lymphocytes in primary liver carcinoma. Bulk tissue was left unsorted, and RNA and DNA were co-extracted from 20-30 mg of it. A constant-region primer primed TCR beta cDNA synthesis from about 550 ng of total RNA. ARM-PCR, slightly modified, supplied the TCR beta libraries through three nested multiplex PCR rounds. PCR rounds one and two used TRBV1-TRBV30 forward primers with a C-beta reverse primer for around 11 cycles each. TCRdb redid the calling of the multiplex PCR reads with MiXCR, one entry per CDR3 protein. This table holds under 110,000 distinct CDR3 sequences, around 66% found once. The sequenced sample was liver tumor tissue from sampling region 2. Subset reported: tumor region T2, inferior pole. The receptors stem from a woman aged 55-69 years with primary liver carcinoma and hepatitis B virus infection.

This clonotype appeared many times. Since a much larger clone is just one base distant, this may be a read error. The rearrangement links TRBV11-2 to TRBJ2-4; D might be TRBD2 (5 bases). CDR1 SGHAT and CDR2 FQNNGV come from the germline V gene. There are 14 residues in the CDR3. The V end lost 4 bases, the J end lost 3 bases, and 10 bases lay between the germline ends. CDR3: CASSSWEIKNIQYF. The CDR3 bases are TGTGCCAGCAGCTCCTGGGAGATCAAAAACATTCAGTACTTC.

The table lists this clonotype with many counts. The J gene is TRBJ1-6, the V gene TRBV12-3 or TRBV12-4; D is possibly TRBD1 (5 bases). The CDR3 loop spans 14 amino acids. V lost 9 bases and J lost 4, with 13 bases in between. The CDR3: CASRGYPYNSPLHF. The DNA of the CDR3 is TGTGCCAGTCGGGGGTATCCATATAATTCACCCCTCCACTTT.

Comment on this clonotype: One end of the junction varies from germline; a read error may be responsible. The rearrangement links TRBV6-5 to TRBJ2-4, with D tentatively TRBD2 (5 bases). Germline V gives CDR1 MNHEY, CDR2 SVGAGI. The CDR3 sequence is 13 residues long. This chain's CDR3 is CASGYSRENIQYF. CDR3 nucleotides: TGTGCCAGCGGTTACTCGAGGGAGAACATTCAGTACTTC.